This TCR beta chain was identified during a study of blood T cell repertoires in COVID-19. Across the whole study: Samples came from the United States, Italy and Spain, spanning acute and convalescent COVID-19.

Germline CDR1 reads SNHLY; CDR2 reads FYNNEI. The CDR3 sequence is 15 residues long. Deletions cut 5 bases from V and 1 base from J, with 12 bases between. The protocol was immunoSEQ multiplex PCR, while the TCRdb copy is restricted to in-frame clones and leaves out a portion. The sample lists 25,000 to 35,000 clones; approximately 90% were seen once. Sequences were obtained from peripheral blood. The V call is TRBV2, the J call TRBJ1-5; D is possibly TRBD1 (6 bases). The receptor comes from a man in his forties or fifties with active COVID-19. The DNA for the CDR3 is TGTGCCAGCAGTCCTGGGACACTAAGCAATCAGCCCCAGCATTTT. It codes for CASSPGTLSNQPQHF.